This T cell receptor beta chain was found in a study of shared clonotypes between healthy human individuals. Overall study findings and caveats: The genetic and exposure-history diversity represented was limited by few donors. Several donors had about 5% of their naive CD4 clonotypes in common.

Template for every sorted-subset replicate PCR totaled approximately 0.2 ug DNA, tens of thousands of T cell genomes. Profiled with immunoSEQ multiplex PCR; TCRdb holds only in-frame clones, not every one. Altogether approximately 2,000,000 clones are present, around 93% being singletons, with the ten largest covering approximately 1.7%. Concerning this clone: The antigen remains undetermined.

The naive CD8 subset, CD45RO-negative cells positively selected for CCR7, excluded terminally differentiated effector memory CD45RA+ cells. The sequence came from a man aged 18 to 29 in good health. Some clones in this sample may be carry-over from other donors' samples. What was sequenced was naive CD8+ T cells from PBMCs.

CDR3 coding DNA: TGTGCCAGCAGTTTATCCCCCACCGGGACAGGGGGAGAGACCCAGTACTTC. Residues: CASSLSPTGTGGETQYF. The chain links TRBV27 to TRBJ2-5; 11 bases match TRBD1. V lost 0 bases to trimming and J lost 4 bases; unmatched junction nucleotides: 7. This CDR3 has 17 residues. Germline-derived CDR1 and CDR2 are MNHEY and SMNVEV (reference sequence).